This entry is about one T cell receptor beta chain. The antigen is undetermined. This sample is part of a study of T cell responses to AZD1222 COVID-19 vaccine. The wider study: Second-dose intervals of approximately 4 or approximately 12 weeks were pooled.

Findings and limits, study-wide: Of the AZD1222 recipients, only 5 to 7 were seropositive at baseline. Elevations in Spike-specific TCR breadth and depth followed administration of two AZD1222 doses. Donors in the cohort were predominantly white British and more often female, and clonal diversity was possibly underestimated.

Clones were sequenced by immunoSEQ multiplex PCR, and TCRdb holds only the in-frame ones, with some missing. The sample yields some 150,000 clones, roughly 92% seen once. Trimming cost V 2 bases and J 2 bases, with 11 bases left between them. Germline V CDR1 and CDR2: LNHDA, SQIVND (reference sequence). The CDR3 has 15 residues. The sequence derives from an adult in good health. The sample here was peripheral blood, taken on day 0 of AZD1222 vaccination. The chain employs TRBV19 and TRBJ2-3; D is unclear. CDR3 residues: CASSISSPFTDTQYF. In nucleotides, the CDR3 is TGTGCCAGTAGTATAAGTTCACCATTCACAGATACGCAGTATTTT.